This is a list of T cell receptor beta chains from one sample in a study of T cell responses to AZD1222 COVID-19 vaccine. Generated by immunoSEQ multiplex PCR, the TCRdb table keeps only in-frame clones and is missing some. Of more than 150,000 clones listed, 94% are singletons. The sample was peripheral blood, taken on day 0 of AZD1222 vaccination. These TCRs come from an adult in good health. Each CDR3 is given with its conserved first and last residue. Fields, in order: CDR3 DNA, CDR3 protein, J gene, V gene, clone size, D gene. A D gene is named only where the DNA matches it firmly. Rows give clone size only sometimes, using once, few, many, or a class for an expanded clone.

CDR3nt: TGTGCCAGCAAAGGACTAGCGGGAGATGGAGCTGGAACAGATACGCAGTATTTT; CDR3aa: CASKGLAGDGAGTDTQYF; j_gene: TRBJ2-3; v_gene: TRBV6-4; abundance: once; d_gene: TRBD2
CDR3nt: TGTGCCAGCAGCTTAACGGAGCGGGAGGCAGCCTACGAGCAGTACTTC; CDR3aa: CASSLTEREAAYEQYF; j_gene: TRBJ2-7; v_gene: TRBV7-3; abundance: .; d_gene: TRBD2
CDR3nt: TGTGCCAGCTCACCATTGGGTCTAGCGGGAACCAAAGAGACCCAGTACTTC; CDR3aa: CASSPLGLAGTKETQYF; j_gene: TRBJ2-5; v_gene: TRBV18; abundance: .; d_gene: TRBD2
CDR3nt: TGTGCCAGTACAGGCTCCTATGAGCAGTTCTTC; CDR3aa: CASTGSYEQFF; j_gene: TRBJ2-1; v_gene: TRBV19; abundance: once; d_gene: .
CDR3nt: TGTGCCAGCAGCCGGAGCGGGTCGAACACCGGGGAGCTGTTTTTT; CDR3aa: CASSRSGSNTGELFF; j_gene: TRBJ2-2; v_gene: TRBV28; abundance: .; d_gene: .
CDR3nt: TGTGCCAGCAGCGTAGACCACACCGGCACAGATACGCAGTATTTT; CDR3aa: CASSVDHTGTDTQYF; j_gene: TRBJ2-3; v_gene: TRBV9; abundance: .; d_gene: .
CDR3nt: TGTGCCAGCAGCTTGGAGCTCCTAGCCGAGCAGTACTTC; CDR3aa: CASSLELLAEQYF; j_gene: TRBJ2-7; v_gene: TRBV5-5; abundance: .; d_gene: .
CDR3nt: TGTGCTAGTGGTTTCAGGACAGGGGGCGCCAAATCCTACAATGAGCAGTTCTTC; CDR3aa: CASGFRTGGAKSYNEQFF; j_gene: TRBJ2-1; v_gene: TRBV12-5; abundance: .; d_gene: TRBD1
CDR3nt: TGTGCCATCAGTGGGGGGATGTCGGGACCCATCTTCTTTCGGAATTACGAGCAGTACTTC; CDR3aa: CAISGGMSGPIFFRNYEQYF; j_gene: TRBJ2-7; v_gene: TRBV10-3; abundance: once; d_gene: .
CDR3nt: TGTGCCAGCTCATCGCGACAGGAGACAAACTATGGCTACACCTTC; CDR3aa: CASSSRQETNYGYTF; j_gene: TRBJ1-2; v_gene: TRBV18; abundance: .; d_gene: .
CDR3nt: TGTGCCAGCTCTACCCTTGTGGCCGGGGAGCTGTTTTTT; CDR3aa: CASSTLVAGELFF; j_gene: TRBJ2-2; v_gene: TRBV25-1; abundance: .; d_gene: .
CDR3nt: TGTGCCAGCAGTCCACAGGACAACTATGGCTACACCTTC; CDR3aa: CASSPQDNYGYTF; j_gene: TRBJ1-2; v_gene: TRBV27; abundance: .; d_gene: .
CDR3nt: TGCGCCAGCAGCCAAGGGGACTTTACCTACGAGCAGTACTTC; CDR3aa: CASSQGDFTYEQYF; j_gene: TRBJ2-7; v_gene: TRBV5-1; abundance: once; d_gene: .
CDR3nt: TGTGCCAGCACCACCGGGGGTATCTCTGGAAACACCATATATTTT; CDR3aa: CASTTGGISGNTIYF; j_gene: TRBJ1-3; v_gene: TRBV25-1; abundance: .; d_gene: .
CDR3nt: TGCGCCAGCAGCTTGGATTTGCGGGGTATAACTTACGAGCAGTACTTC; CDR3aa: CASSLDLRGITYEQYF; j_gene: TRBJ2-7; v_gene: TRBV5-1; abundance: .; d_gene: .
CDR3nt: TGTGCCACCACCCTCCTTCGGGTAACTGAAGCTTTCTTT; CDR3aa: CATTLLRVTEAFF; j_gene: TRBJ1-1; v_gene: TRBV15; abundance: .; d_gene: .
CDR3nt: TGTGCCAGCAGCTCGAGACAGTTGAACACTGAAGCTTTCTTT; CDR3aa: CASSSRQLNTEAFF; j_gene: TRBJ1-1; v_gene: TRBV2; abundance: once; d_gene: .
CDR3nt: TGCGCCAGCAGTGGGGGGACAGGGACCTACGAGCAGTACTTC; CDR3aa: CASSGGTGTYEQYF; j_gene: TRBJ2-7; v_gene: TRBV10-2; abundance: .; d_gene: TRBD1
CDR3nt: TGTGCCAGCAGCTTAGGGACTAGCGGGAACGAGCAGTACTTC; CDR3aa: CASSLGTSGNEQYF; j_gene: TRBJ2-7; v_gene: TRBV13; abundance: .; d_gene: TRBD2
CDR3nt: TGTGCCAGCAGACGGGACTCGGGGTGGGTAGATACGCAGTATTTT; CDR3aa: CASRRDSGWVDTQYF; j_gene: TRBJ2-3; v_gene: TRBV5-5; abundance: once; d_gene: .
CDR3nt: TGTGCCAGTAGTTCTCTTGTAGGGGATTTCTACGAGCAGTACTTC; CDR3aa: CASSSLVGDFYEQYF; j_gene: TRBJ2-7; v_gene: TRBV19; abundance: .; d_gene: .
CDR3nt: TGTGCCAGCAGCAAAGCCCGACGGGGAGTTAGCAATCAGCCCCAGCATTTT; CDR3aa: CASSKARRGVSNQPQHF; j_gene: TRBJ1-5; v_gene: TRBV21-1; abundance: once; d_gene: .
CDR3nt: TGCGCCACAAGTGGTAAGGGGGCGAGGTACGAGCAGTACTTC; CDR3aa: CATSGKGARYEQYF; j_gene: TRBJ2-7; v_gene: TRBV23-1; abundance: .; d_gene: TRBD1
CDR3nt: TGTGCCAGCAGCCCACGGAGGCAAACGAACACTGAAGCTTTCTTT; CDR3aa: CASSPRRQTNTEAFF; j_gene: TRBJ1-1; v_gene: TRBV7-9; abundance: .; d_gene: .
CDR3nt: TGCGCCAGCAGCCAACCAGACAGGGGCACGGATTCACCCCTCCACTTT; CDR3aa: CASSQPDRGTDSPLHF; j_gene: TRBJ1-6; v_gene: TRBV4-1; abundance: .; d_gene: TRBD1
CDR3nt: TGTGCCAGCAGTGAACTGACAGCCACAATCAGGCCCCAGCATTTT; CDR3aa: CASSELTATIRPQHF; j_gene: TRBJ1-5; v_gene: TRBV28; abundance: .; d_gene: .
CDR3nt: TGTGCCAGCAGCCAAACACTAGCGGGAACCTACAATGAGCAGTTCTTC; CDR3aa: CASSQTLAGTYNEQFF; j_gene: TRBJ2-1; v_gene: TRBV4-2; abundance: .; d_gene: TRBD2
CDR3nt: TGTGCCAGCAGTTACAGGCAGGGGTATCTCGAAGCTTTCTTT; CDR3aa: CASSYRQGYLEAFF; j_gene: TRBJ1-1; v_gene: TRBV6-5; abundance: once; d_gene: .
CDR3nt: TGTGCCAGCAGCTTAGTTTCTAGCGGGCACCTCTACGAGCAGTACTTC; CDR3aa: CASSLVSSGHLYEQYF; j_gene: TRBJ2-7; v_gene: TRBV7-2; abundance: .; d_gene: TRBD2
CDR3nt: TGTGCCAGCAGTTTGCTACAGGGCTATGGCTACACCTTC; CDR3aa: CASSLLQGYGYTF; j_gene: TRBJ1-2; v_gene: TRBV27; abundance: .; d_gene: .
CDR3nt: TGTGCCAGCAGCTCGGGACACCCCAATGAGCAGTTCTTC; CDR3aa: CASSSGHPNEQFF; j_gene: TRBJ2-1; v_gene: TRBV5-6; abundance: .; d_gene: .
CDR3nt: TGTGCCAGCAGTTCTCCTAATATTAACACTGAAGCTTTCTTT; CDR3aa: CASSSPNINTEAFF; j_gene: TRBJ1-1; v_gene: TRBV28; abundance: .; d_gene: .
CDR3nt: TGTGCCAGTAGTAGCCTCGGGACAGGGAACTACGAGCAGTACTTC; CDR3aa: CASSSLGTGNYEQYF; j_gene: TRBJ2-7; v_gene: TRBV19; abundance: .; d_gene: TRBD1
CDR3nt: TGCAGCGTTGAAGATCCCTACAGAGCTGAAGCTTTCTTT; CDR3aa: CSVEDPYRAEAFF; j_gene: TRBJ1-1; v_gene: TRBV29-1; abundance: .; d_gene: .
CDR3nt: TGTGCCAGCAGTGAATATGGGGCGACAGGGGGTTATAATTCACCCCTCCACTTT; CDR3aa: CASSEYGATGGYNSPLHF; j_gene: TRBJ1-6; v_gene: TRBV25-1; abundance: .; d_gene: TRBD1
CDR3nt: TGTGCCAGCAGTTTAACCGGGACTAGCGGGAGAAGGGAGACCCAGTACTTC; CDR3aa: CASSLTGTSGRRETQYF; j_gene: TRBJ2-5; v_gene: TRBV27; abundance: .; d_gene: TRBD2
CDR3nt: TGTGCCAGCAGTGGACTCGGTGGGAGTGGAGAAAAACTGTTTTTT; CDR3aa: CASSGLGGSGEKLFF; j_gene: TRBJ1-4; v_gene: TRBV2; abundance: .; d_gene: .
CDR3nt: TGTGCCAGCAGCCAAGGACAGGGGGGCAATCAGCCCCAGCATTTT; CDR3aa: CASSQGQGGNQPQHF; j_gene: TRBJ1-5; v_gene: TRBV3-1/TRBV3-2; abundance: .; d_gene: TRBD1
CDR3nt: TGTGCCAGCAGCTTATCCGGACAGGGCTCCTATGGCTACACCTTC; CDR3aa: CASSLSGQGSYGYTF; j_gene: TRBJ1-2; v_gene: TRBV7-6; abundance: .; d_gene: TRBD1
CDR3nt: TGTGCCAGCAGCTTGGTTGGGACAGGGAGCTATGGCTACACCTTC; CDR3aa: CASSLVGTGSYGYTF; j_gene: TRBJ1-2; v_gene: TRBV5-4; abundance: .; d_gene: TRBD1
CDR3nt: TGCGCCAGCAGTGAACGAGGGAGCTCCTACAATGAGCAGTTCTTC; CDR3aa: CASSERGSSYNEQFF; j_gene: TRBJ2-1; v_gene: TRBV10-1; abundance: .; d_gene: .
CDR3nt: TGTGCCAGCAGCCATTCCACACCAGGGACCCGAGGGGATGAGCAGTTCTTC; CDR3aa: CASSHSTPGTRGDEQFF; j_gene: TRBJ2-1; v_gene: TRBV7-6; abundance: .; d_gene: .
CDR3nt: TGCGCCAGCAGCCACGCCTTCAATCAGCCCCAGCATTTT; CDR3aa: CASSHAFNQPQHF; j_gene: TRBJ1-5; v_gene: TRBV4-1; abundance: .; d_gene: .
CDR3nt: TGTGCCAGCAGTTGGGATCCGAGGCGACAGCCCCAGCATTTT; CDR3aa: CASSWDPRRQPQHF; j_gene: TRBJ1-5; v_gene: TRBV6-2/TRBV6-3; abundance: .; d_gene: .